The rows below give T cell receptor beta chains drawn from one sample of a study of blood T cell repertoires in COVID-19. Generated by immunoSEQ multiplex PCR, the TCRdb table keeps only in-frame clones and is missing some. This sample carries over 300,000 clones, 85% of them seen once, and the ten largest clones take approximately 7.9%. The sample taken for sequencing was peripheral blood. These receptor sequences come from a human donor in a cohort sampled during active COVID-19. CDR3s include the opening cysteine and the closing phenylalanine or tryptophan. D genes are given only for firm matches. Where a row states a size, it is once, few, many or the class of an expanded clone; other rows omit it.

d_call | j_call | clone_size | v_call | cdr3_nt | cdr3_aa
NA | TRBJ1-3 | NA | TRBV19 | TGTGCCAGTAGTATTAGGGACTCTCGCTCTGGAAACACCATATATTTT | CASSIRDSRSGNTIYF
TRBD2 | TRBJ2-3 | once | TRBV9 | TGTGCCAGCAGTCCCAGCGGGGATAAACAGTATTTT | CASSPSGDKQYF
NA | TRBJ2-3 | NA | TRBV7-3 | TGTGCCAGCAGCCTAGGCACAGATACGCAGTATTTT | CASSLGTDTQYF
NA | TRBJ1-5 | NA | TRBV28 | TGTGCCAGCAGTTTTGGGGGGAATCAGCCCCAGCATTTT | CASSFGGNQPQHF
NA | TRBJ2-3 | NA | TRBV3-1/TRBV3-2 | TGTGCCAGCAGATCCTTAAATCGAGACACAGATACGCAGTATTTT | CASRSLNRDTDTQYF
NA | TRBJ1-1 | NA | TRBV9 | TGTGCCAGCAGCGTAGAACAGGTAAACACTGAAGCTTTCTTT | CASSVEQVNTEAFF
TRBD1 | TRBJ1-1 | NA | TRBV25-1 | TGTGCCAGAAGCGTGCGACAGGGCCATATGAACACTGAAGCTTTCTTT | CARSVRQGHMNTEAFF
TRBD1 | TRBJ1-2 | once | TRBV12-5 | TGTGCTAGTGGCCCACAGGGGGTCCATGGCTACACCTTC | CASGPQGVHGYTF
TRBD2 | TRBJ2-7 | NA | TRBV6-5 | TGTGCCAGCAGAGTTAGCGGGGGGGCGTCCTACGAGCAGTACTTC | CASRVSGGASYEQYF
NA | TRBJ1-2 | NA | TRBV12-3/TRBV12-4 | TGTGCCAGCAGTTCGCGGGGGGGCCGTGGCTACACCTTC | CASSSRGGRGYTF
TRBD1 | TRBJ2-7 | NA | TRBV23-1 | TGCGCCAGCAGTACGGTCAGGGGGCCCGAGCAGTACTTC | CASSTVRGPEQYF
NA | TRBJ1-2 | NA | TRBV11-2 | TGTGCCAGCAGCTTAGTTGGCGGAAACTATGGCTACACCTTC | CASSLVGGNYGYTF
NA | TRBJ1-2 | NA | TRBV13 | TGTGCCAGCAGCTCCTCCGGGGTCGGCTACACCTTC | CASSSSGVGYTF
TRBD1 | TRBJ1-1 | NA | TRBV2 | TGTGCCAGCAGGGCCCACCCGGGACAGGGCCGTTTTGAAGCTTTCTTT | CASRAHPGQGRFEAFF
TRBD2 | TRBJ2-7 | NA | TRBV10-3 | TGTGCCATTCGACTTACTAGCGGGGGGGCCTACGAGCAGTACTTC | CAIRLTSGGAYEQYF
NA | TRBJ2-7 | NA | TRBV18 | TGTGCCAGCTCACAGAGGGGGAGCGACTACGAGCAGTACTTC | CASSQRGSDYEQYF
NA | TRBJ2-3 | NA | TRBV5-1 | TGCGCCAGCAGCTTAACTGTAGATACGCAGTATTTT | CASSLTVDTQYF
NA | TRBJ2-7 | NA | TRBV5-5 | TGTGCCAGCAGTAAAGACGGGGGGCCCTACGAGCAGTACTTC | CASSKDGGPYEQYF
NA | TRBJ1-1 | few | TRBV6-4 | TGTGCCAGCAGTGACTCGCAGGGCACTGAAGCTTTCTTT | CASSDSQGTEAFF
TRBD1 | TRBJ1-2 | NA | TRBV10-3 | TGTGCCATCAGTGATATTCGGGACAGGGTAGACGGCTACACCTTC | CAISDIRDRVDGYTF
NA | TRBJ1-1 | NA | TRBV18 | TGTGCCAGCTCGGGGCAGGGGAACACTGAAGCTTTCTTT | CASSGQGNTEAFF
TRBD1 | TRBJ2-3 | NA | TRBV6-6 | TGTGCCAGCAGTTCCGGGACAGGGTCCACAGATACGCAGTATTTT | CASSSGTGSTDTQYF
NA | TRBJ1-3 | NA | TRBV11-1 | TGTGCCAGCAGCTTTCAACAGGGAAACACCATATATTTT | CASSFQQGNTIYF
TRBD1 | TRBJ1-1 | NA | TRBV28 | TGTGCCAGCAGTTTCCCGGGACAGGTAACTGAAGCTTTCTTT | CASSFPGQVTEAFF
NA | TRBJ2-1 | NA | TRBV27 | TGTGCCAGCAGTCTTAGCTCCTACAATGAGCAGTTCTTC | CASSLSSYNEQFF
NA | TRBJ2-6 | NA | TRBV7-8 | TGTGCCAGCAGCTTAGATAACAGATTGGCCTTAGCTGGGGCCAACGTCCTGACTTTC | CASSLDNRLALAGANVLTF
NA | TRBJ1-4 | NA | TRBV6-1 | TGTGCCAGCAGTGAAGCGTTGAGGGAACTGTTTTTT | CASSEALRELFF
NA | TRBJ1-2 | NA | TRBV3-1/TRBV3-2 | TGTGCCAGCAGCGAGGGCTATGGCTACACCTTC | CASSEGYGYTF
NA | TRBJ1-2 | NA | TRBV19 | TGTGCCAGTAGGACTAATTCTCGGAAGGATGGCTACACCTTC | CASRTNSRKDGYTF
NA | TRBJ2-3 | NA | TRBV7-3 | TGTGCCAGCAGCTTAAGGCCCGTAGGACTGACAAGTACAGATACGCAGTATTTT | CASSLRPVGLTSTDTQYF
TRBD1 | TRBJ2-7 | NA | TRBV24-1 | TGTGCCACCATGGACAGGAGCTCCTACGAGCAGTACTTC | CATMDRSSYEQYF
NA | TRBJ2-5 | NA | TRBV30 | TGTGCCTGGAGTCAGGGGTTCCAAGAGACCCAGTACTTC | CAWSQGFQETQYF
NA | TRBJ2-1 | NA | TRBV19 | TGTGCCAGTAGGCCGGGACAAACATACAATGAGCAGTTCTTC | CASRPGQTYNEQFF
NA | TRBJ2-1 | NA | TRBV7-6 | TGTGCCAGCAGCTTATACATGACTGACTACAATGAGCAGTTCTTC | CASSLYMTDYNEQFF
NA | TRBJ1-1 | few | TRBV5-1 | TGCGCCAGCAGCTTGTGGAGGGATACAGGGAACACTGAAGCTTTCTTT | CASSLWRDTGNTEAFF
TRBD1 | TRBJ2-1 | NA | TRBV9 | TGTGCCAGCAGCGCGACAGGGGGCTCCTCAAATGAGCAGTTCTTC | CASSATGGSSNEQFF
TRBD1 | TRBJ2-6 | once | TRBV15 | TGTGCCACCAGCAGTTACAGGGGAGACTCTGGGGCCAACGTCCTGACTTTC | CATSSYRGDSGANVLTF
NA | TRBJ1-2 | NA | TRBV10-2 | TGCGCCAGCAGCCCCTCGGAGGACCCCTATGGCTACACCTTC | CASSPSEDPYGYTF
TRBD1 | TRBJ1-2 | NA | TRBV5-1 | TGCGCCAGCAGCTTGGCCGGGCAGGGGGCCCTTGACTATGGCTACACCTTC | CASSLAGQGALDYGYTF
TRBD1 | TRBJ1-5 | NA | TRBV27 | TGTGCCAGCAGTTCCTCGACAGGGGCGGGTCAGCCCCAGCATTTT | CASSSSTGAGQPQHF
TRBD1 | TRBJ2-1 | NA | TRBV5-1 | TGCGCCAGCAGCTCCTCCGGGACAGGGCTCTACAATGAGCAGTTCTTC | CASSSSGTGLYNEQFF
NA | TRBJ2-7 | once | TRBV9 | TGTGCCAGCAGCGTAGGGCCCGTCTACGAGCAGTACTTC | CASSVGPVYEQYF
TRBD1 | TRBJ1-5 | few | TRBV28 | TGTGCCAGCAGTTTATCAGGGGGTCAGCCCCAGCATTTT | CASSLSGGQPQHF
NA | TRBJ2-7 | few | TRBV12-3/TRBV12-4 | TGTGCCAGCAGTTTAGGGGGGGTCTACGAGCAGTACTTC | CASSLGGVYEQYF
NA | TRBJ1-5 | NA | TRBV5-1 | TGCGCCAGCAGCTTGTTGTACGGTGAGAATCAGCCCCAGCATTTT | CASSLLYGENQPQHF
TRBD2 | TRBJ2-3 | NA | TRBV2 | TGTGCCAGCAAGAGGGGACTAGCGGGGGGCCGGTTAATAGATACGCAGTATTTT | CASKRGLAGGRLIDTQYF
TRBD1 | TRBJ1-1 | NA | TRBV6-5 | TGTGCCAGCACCGCGACAGGGAGGTTAAACACTGAAGCTTTCTTT | CASTATGRLNTEAFF
TRBD1 | TRBJ2-1 | NA | TRBV10-1 | TGCGCCAGCAGTCCCGGGACAGGGAATTACAATGAGCAGTTCTTC | CASSPGTGNYNEQFF
TRBD1 | TRBJ1-1 | NA | TRBV29-1 | TGCAGCGTTCCCCCCTCGACAGGGGTGAACACTGAAGCTTTCTTT | CSVPPSTGVNTEAFF
NA | TRBJ1-4 | NA | TRBV9 | TGTGCCAGCAGCCCCTCCCCGGCTAATGAAAAACTGTTTTTT | CASSPSPANEKLFF
TRBD1 | TRBJ1-2 | NA | TRBV24-1 | TGTGCCACCAGCCAGGGGGCCCTCGGCTATGGCTACACCTTC | CATSQGALGYGYTF
NA | TRBJ1-4 | NA | TRBV13 | TGTGCCAGCAGCCTACAGGGAGGGTTAAATGAAAAACTGTTTTTT | CASSLQGGLNEKLFF
NA | TRBJ1-3 | NA | TRBV5-4 | TGTGCCAGCAGCCTCGATTCGACACGCAAATTCTCTGGAAACACCATATATTTT | CASSLDSTRKFSGNTIYF